This T cell receptor beta chain was sequenced for a study of human T cells and chemical hapten exposure. Study observations and caveats: Each of the donors had alopecia, so their immune responses may not resemble those of healthy people. TCRs at high frequency, those above 1 in 1000, did not change with DPC sensitization.

TCRdb called the RACE reads again in MiXCR, with one record for every CDR3 protein. The table includes nearly 80,000 distinct CDR3 sequences, over 9% detected once. Comments on this clonotype: The antigen is undetermined.

The time point is: patch test 1, 2 weeks after DPC sensitization. Treatment described: therapeutic diphenylcyclopropenone sensitization with weekly scalp DPC. Trimming left V 2 bases short and J 1 base short, with 8 bases between. The CDR3 consists of 14 residues. The germline V gene has CDR1 MNHEY and CDR2 SMNVEV (reference sequence). The material sequenced was whole blood, taken in connection with sensitization to the hapten diphenylcyclopropenone (DPC). The genes are TRBV27 and TRBJ1-1; possibly TRBD1 for D (5 bases). This clonotype originated in a woman in her fifties or sixties with alopecia areata. Some clones in this sample may be carry-over from other donors' samples. The CDR3 loop is CASSLGGPNTEAFF. The CDR3 bases are TGTGCCAGCAGTTTAGGGGGACCGAACACTGAAGCTTTCTTT.